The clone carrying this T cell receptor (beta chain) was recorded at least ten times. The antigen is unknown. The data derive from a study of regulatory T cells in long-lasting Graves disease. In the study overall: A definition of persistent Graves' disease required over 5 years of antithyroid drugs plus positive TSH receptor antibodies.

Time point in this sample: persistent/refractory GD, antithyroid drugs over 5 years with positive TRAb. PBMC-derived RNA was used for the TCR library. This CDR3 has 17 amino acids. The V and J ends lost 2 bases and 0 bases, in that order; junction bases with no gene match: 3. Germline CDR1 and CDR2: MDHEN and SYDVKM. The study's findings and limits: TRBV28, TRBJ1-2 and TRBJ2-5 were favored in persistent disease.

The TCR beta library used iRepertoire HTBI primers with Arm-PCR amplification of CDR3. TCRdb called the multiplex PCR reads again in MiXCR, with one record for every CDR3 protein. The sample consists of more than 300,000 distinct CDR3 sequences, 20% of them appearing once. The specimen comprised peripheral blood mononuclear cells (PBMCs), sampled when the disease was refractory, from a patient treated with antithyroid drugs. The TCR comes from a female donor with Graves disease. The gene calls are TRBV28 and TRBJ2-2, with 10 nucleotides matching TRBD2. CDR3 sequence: CASSLLAGVSNTGELFF. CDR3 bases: TGTGCCAGCAGTTTACTAGCGGGAGTCTCGAACACCGGGGAGCTGTTTTTT.